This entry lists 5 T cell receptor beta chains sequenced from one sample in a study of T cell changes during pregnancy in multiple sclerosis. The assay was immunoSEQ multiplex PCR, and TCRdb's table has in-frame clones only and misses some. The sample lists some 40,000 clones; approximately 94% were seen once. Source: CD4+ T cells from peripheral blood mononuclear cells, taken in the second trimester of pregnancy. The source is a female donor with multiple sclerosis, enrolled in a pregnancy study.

The DNA of the CDR3 is TGTGCCAGCAGCGTTCTGACAGGGGGCTCTGGAAACACCATATATTTT. Encoded protein: CASSVLTGGSGNTIYF. This chain connects TRBV9 to TRBJ1-3, with 9 bases fitting TRBD1. Germline V gene lookup returns CDR1 SGDLS and CDR2 YYNGEE. The ends lost 2 bases at V and 0 bases at J; junction bases unmatched: 3. The CDR3 has 16 amino acids.

For the CDR3, the DNA is TGTGCCAGCAGTTTCCACAGAGTCTCTGGGGCCAACGTCCTGACTTTC. It yields the protein CASSFHRVSGANVLTF. J is TRBJ2-6 and V is TRBV6-5; no firm D call. The CDR3 contains 16 residues. Germline V gene sequence: CDR1 MNHEY, CDR2 SVGAGI. The V gene lost 4 bases and the J gene lost 0 bases, with 10 bases spanning the gap.

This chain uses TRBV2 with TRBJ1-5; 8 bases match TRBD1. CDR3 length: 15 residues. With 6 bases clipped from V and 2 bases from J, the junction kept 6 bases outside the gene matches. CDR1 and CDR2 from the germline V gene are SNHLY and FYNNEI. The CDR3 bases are TGTGCCAGCAGCGGACAGGGCTTGGGCAATCAGCCCCAGCATTTT. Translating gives CASSGQGLGNQPQHF.

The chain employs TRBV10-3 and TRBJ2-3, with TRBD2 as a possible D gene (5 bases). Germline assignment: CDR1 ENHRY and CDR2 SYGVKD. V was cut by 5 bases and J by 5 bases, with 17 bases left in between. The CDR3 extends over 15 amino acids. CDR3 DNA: TGTGCCATCAGTACCTCGGGAACCCCGCAAGATACGCAGTATTTT. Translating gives CAISTSGTPQDTQYF.

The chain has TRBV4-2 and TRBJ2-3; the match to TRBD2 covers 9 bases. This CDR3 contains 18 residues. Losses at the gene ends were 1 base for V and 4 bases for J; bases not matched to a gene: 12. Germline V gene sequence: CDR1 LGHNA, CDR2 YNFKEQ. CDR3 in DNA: TGTGCCAGCAGCCAAGGAAGACCTAGCGGGGTAGGGGCAGATACGCAGTATTTT. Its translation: CASSQGRPSGVGADTQYF.